This T cell receptor (beta chain) was identified during a study of blood T cells in healthy people across ages. The study, taken as a whole, reports: Roughly linear declines in TCR beta diversity per million T cells occurred with age.

Remarks on this clonotype: Its cognate antigen is unknown.

In germline, CDR1 is DFQATT, CDR2 SNEGSKA (reference sequence). This CDR3 is built from 12 residues. Trimming cost V 6 bases and J 8 bases; bases outside gene matches: 6. Healthy Caucasian individuals from Russia aged roughly 6 to 90 served as donors. A second PCR, run for about 7 to 12 cycles, used a sample-barcoded 5' primer plus a J-beta primer mix. Every sample returned 2.5 million or more CDR3-containing paired-end reads. TCRdb ran MiXCR on the 5' RACE reads and lists one entry per CDR3 protein. Altogether 650,000 to 1,000,000 distinct CDR3 sequences are present, about 36% being singletons, with the ten largest covering 13%.

This TCR came from a man aged 18 to 30 in good health. The chain employs TRBV20-1 and TRBJ2-1; TRBD1 agrees at 8 bases. Sample: blood. The CDR3 region has the DNA TGCAGTGCGCGACAGGGGTGGGATGAGCAGTTCTTC. Its protein is CSARQGWDEQFF.